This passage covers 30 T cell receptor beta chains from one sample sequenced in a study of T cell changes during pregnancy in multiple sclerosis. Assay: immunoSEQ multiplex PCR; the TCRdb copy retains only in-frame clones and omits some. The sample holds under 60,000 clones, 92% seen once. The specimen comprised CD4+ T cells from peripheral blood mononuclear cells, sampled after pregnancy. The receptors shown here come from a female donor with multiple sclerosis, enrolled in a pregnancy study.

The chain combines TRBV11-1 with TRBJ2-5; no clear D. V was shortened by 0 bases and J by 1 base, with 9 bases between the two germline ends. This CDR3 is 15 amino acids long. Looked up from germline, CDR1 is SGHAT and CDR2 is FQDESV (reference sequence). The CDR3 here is CASSLAPQVQETQYF. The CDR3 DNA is TGTGCCAGCAGCTTAGCTCCTCAGGTCCAAGAGACCCAGTACTTC.

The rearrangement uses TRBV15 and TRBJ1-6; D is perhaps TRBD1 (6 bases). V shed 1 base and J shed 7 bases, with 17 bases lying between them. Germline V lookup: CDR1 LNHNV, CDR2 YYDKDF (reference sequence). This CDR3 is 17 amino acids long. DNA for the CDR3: TGTGCCACCAGCAGAGTTGGGGGAGGGGGGCGAAATTCACCCCTCCACTTT. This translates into CATSRVGGGGRNSPLHF.

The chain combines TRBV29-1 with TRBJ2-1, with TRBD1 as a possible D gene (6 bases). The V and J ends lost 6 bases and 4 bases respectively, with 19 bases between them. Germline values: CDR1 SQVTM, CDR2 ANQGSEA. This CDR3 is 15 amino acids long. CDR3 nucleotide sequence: TGCAGCGTCTTGGGACATTTATCCGCATACAATGAGCAGTTCTTC. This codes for CSVLGHLSAYNEQFF.

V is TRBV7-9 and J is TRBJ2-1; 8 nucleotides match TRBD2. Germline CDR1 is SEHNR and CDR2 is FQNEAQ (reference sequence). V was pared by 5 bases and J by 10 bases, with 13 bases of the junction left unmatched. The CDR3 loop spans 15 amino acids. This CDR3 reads CASSKRGGLSWEQFF. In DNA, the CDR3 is TGTGCCAGCAGCAAACGGGGGGGGCTGTCATGGGAGCAGTTCTTC.

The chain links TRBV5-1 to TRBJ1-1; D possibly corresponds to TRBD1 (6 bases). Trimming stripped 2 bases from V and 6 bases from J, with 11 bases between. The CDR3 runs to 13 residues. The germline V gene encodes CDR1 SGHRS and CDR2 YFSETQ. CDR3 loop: CASSLDRRAEAFF. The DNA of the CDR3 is TGCGCCAGCAGCTTAGACAGGCGAGCTGAAGCTTTCTTT.

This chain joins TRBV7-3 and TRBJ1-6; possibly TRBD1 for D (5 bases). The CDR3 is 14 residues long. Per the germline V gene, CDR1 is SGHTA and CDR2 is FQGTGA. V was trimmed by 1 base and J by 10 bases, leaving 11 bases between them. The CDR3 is CASSLKAGRSPLHF. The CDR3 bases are TGTGCCAGCAGCTTAAAGGCAGGGCGCTCACCCCTCCACTTT.

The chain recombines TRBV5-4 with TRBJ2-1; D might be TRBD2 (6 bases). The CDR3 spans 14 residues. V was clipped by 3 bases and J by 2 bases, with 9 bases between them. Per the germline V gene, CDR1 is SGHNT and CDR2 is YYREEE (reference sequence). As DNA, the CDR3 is TGTGCCAGCAGCTCTGAGCGGGCCTACAATGAGCAGTTCTTC. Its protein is CASSSERAYNEQFF.

The chain's CDR3 is CASRVRGETEAFF. The CDR3 nucleotides read TGTGCCAGTAGGGTCCGGGGGGAGACTGAAGCTTTCTTT. V usage is TRBV19 and J usage is TRBJ1-1; D is perhaps TRBD1 (5 bases). V lost 6 bases to trimming and J lost 5 bases, with 13 bases between them. The length of the CDR3 is 13 residues. CDR1 is LNHDA and CDR2 is SQIVND in the germline V gene (reference sequence).

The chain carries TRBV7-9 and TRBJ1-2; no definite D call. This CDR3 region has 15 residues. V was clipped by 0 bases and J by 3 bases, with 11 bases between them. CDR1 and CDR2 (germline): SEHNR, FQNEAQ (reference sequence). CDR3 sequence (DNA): TGTGCCAGCAGCTTAGCCAACGACTGGGACTATGGCTACACCTTC. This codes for CASSLANDWDYGYTF.

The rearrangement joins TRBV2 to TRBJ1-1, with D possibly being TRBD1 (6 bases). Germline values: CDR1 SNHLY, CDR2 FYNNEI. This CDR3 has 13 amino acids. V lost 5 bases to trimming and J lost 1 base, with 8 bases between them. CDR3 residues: CASSSQGNTEAFF. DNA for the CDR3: TGTGCCAGCAGTTCACAGGGGAACACTGAAGCTTTCTTT.

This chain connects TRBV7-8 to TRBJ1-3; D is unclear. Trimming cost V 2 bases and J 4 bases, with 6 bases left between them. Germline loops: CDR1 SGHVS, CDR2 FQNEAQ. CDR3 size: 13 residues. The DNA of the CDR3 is TGTGCCAGCAGCTTAATATCCGGAAACACCATATATTTT. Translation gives CASSLISGNTIYF.

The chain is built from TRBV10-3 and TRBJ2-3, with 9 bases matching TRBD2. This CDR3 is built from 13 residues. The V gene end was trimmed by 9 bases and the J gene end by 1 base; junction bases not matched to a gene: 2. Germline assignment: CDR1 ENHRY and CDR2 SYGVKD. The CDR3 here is CAIAGGGTDTQYF. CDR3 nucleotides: TGTGCCATAGCGGGGGGCGGCACAGATACGCAGTATTTT.

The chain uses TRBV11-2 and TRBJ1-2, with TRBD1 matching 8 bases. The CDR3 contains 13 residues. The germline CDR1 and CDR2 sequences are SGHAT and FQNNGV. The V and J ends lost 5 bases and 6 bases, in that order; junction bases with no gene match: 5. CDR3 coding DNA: TGTGCCAGCAGCGCGGACAGGGTGGATGGCTACACCTTC. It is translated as CASSADRVDGYTF.

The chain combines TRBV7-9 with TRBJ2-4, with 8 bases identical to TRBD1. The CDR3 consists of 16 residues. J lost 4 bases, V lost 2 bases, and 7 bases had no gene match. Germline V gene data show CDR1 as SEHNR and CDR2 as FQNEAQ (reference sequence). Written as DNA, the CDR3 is TGTGCCAGCAGCTTATACACAGGGGGACTTAAAAACATTCAGTACTTC. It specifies CASSLYTGGLKNIQYF.

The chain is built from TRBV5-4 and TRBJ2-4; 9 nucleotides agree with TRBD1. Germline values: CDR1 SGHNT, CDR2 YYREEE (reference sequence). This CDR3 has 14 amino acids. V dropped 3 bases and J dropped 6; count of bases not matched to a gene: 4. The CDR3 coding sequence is TGTGCCAGCAGCTGGGACAGGGACGGAAACATTCAGTACTTC. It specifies CASSWDRDGNIQYF.

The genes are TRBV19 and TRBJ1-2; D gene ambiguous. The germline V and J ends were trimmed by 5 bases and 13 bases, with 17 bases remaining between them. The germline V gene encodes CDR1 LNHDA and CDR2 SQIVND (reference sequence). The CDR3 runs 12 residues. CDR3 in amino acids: CASSGPSAAATF. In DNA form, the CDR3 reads TGTGCCAGTAGTGGCCCAAGCGCCGCTGCCACCTTC.

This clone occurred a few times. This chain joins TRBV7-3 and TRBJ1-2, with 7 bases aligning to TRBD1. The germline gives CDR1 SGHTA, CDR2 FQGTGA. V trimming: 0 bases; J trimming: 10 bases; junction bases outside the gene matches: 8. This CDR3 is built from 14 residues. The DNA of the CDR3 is TGTGCCAGCAGCTTAACGGGACAGAGTAGAGTCTACACCTTC. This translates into CASSLTGQSRVYTF.

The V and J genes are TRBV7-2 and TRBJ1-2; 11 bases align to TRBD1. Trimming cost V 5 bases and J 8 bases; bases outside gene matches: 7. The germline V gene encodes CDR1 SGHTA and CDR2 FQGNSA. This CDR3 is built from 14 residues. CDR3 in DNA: TGTGCCAGCAGCCCCGGACAGGGGGCGAGGGGCTACACCTTC. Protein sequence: CASSPGQGARGYTF. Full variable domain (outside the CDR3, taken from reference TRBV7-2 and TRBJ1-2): GAGVSQSPSNKVTEKGKDVELRCDPISGHTALYWYRQSLGQGLEFLIYFQGNSAPDKSGLPSDRFSAERTGGSVSTLTIQRTQQEDSAVYLCASSPGQGARGYTFGSGTRLTVV.

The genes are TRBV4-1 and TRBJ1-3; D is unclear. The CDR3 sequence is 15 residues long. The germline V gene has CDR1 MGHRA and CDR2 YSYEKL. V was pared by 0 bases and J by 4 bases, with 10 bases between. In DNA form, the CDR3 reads TGCGCCAGCAGCCAAGAAGGTGTGGGCGGAAACACCATATATTTT. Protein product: CASSQEGVGGNTIYF.

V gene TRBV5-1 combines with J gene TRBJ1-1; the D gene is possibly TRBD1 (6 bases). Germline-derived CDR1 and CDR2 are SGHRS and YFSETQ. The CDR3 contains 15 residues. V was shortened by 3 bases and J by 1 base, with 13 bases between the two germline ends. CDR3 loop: CASSSRGQQNTEAFF. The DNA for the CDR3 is TGCGCCAGCAGCTCTAGGGGACAACAGAACACTGAAGCTTTCTTT.

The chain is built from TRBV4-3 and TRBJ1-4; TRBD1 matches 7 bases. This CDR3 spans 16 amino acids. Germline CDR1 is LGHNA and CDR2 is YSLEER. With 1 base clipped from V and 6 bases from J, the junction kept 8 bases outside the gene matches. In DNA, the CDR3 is TGCGCCAGCAGCCAAGGATTGAGGGGGCGTGATGAAAAACTGTTTTTT. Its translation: CASSQGLRGRDEKLFF.

The CDR3 nucleotides read TGTGCCAGCAGCTTGTTGGGACTAGCGGGGGGCCGTAGCACAGATACGCAGTATTTT. Translating gives CASSLLGLAGGRSTDTQYF. The rearrangement joins TRBV5-6 to TRBJ2-3; TRBD2 aligns across 15 bases. The CDR3 runs to 19 residues. V lost 1 base to trimming and J lost 0 bases; unmatched junction nucleotides: 6. Germline CDR1 reads SGHDT; CDR2 reads YYEEEE.

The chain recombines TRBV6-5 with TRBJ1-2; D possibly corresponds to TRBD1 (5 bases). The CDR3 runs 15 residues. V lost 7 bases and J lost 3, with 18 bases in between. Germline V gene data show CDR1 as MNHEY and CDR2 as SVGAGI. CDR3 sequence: CASTISRGADYGYTF. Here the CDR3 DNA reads TGTGCCAGCACCATATCAAGGGGCGCGGACTATGGCTACACCTTC.

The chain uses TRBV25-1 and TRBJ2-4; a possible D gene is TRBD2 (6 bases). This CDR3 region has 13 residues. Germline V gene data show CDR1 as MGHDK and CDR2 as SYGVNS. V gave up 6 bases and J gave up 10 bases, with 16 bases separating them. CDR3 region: CASSRDSVDIQYF. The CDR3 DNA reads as TGTGCCAGCAGCCGGGACTCGGTCGATATTCAGTACTTC.

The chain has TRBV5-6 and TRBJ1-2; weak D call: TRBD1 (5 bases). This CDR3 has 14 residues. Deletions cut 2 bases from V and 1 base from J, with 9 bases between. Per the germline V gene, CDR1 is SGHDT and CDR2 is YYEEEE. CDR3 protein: CASSFGQGNYGYTF. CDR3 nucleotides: TGTGCCAGCAGCTTCGGCCAGGGTAACTATGGCTACACCTTC.

In DNA, the CDR3 is TGTGCCATCAGTGTGGGAGGAGATACGCAGTATTTT. Translated, it gives CAISVGGDTQYF. This sequence joins TRBV10-3 and TRBJ2-3, with a weak D call TRBD2 (6 bases). CDR1 is ENHRY and CDR2 is SYGVKD in the germline V gene. With 4 bases removed from V and 5 bases from J, the gap between germline ends came to 7 bases. The CDR3 loop spans 12 amino acids.

The CDR3: CASSPGQGLGTYGYTF. CDR3 DNA sequence: TGTGCCAGCAGCCCCGGACAGGGGTTGGGAACCTATGGCTACACCTTC. J is TRBJ1-2 and V is TRBV7-2; 9 bases fit TRBD1. The CDR3 spans 16 residues. Per the germline V gene, CDR1 is SGHTA and CDR2 is FQGNSA. With V trimmed by 5 bases and J by 4 bases, 11 bases remained unmatched.

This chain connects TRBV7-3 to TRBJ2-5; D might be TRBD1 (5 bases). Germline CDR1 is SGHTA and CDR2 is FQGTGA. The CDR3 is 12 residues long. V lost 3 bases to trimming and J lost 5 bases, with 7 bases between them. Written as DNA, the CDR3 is TGTGCCAGCAGCTTCCCAGGGGAGACCCAGTACTTC. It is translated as CASSFPGETQYF.

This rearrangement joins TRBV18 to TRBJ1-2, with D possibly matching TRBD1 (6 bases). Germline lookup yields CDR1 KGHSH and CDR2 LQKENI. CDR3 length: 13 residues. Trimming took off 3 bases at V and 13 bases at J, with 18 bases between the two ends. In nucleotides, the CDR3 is TGTGCCAGCTCACCGTTGGGACACGAGGCGTGCACCTTC. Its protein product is CASSPLGHEACTF.

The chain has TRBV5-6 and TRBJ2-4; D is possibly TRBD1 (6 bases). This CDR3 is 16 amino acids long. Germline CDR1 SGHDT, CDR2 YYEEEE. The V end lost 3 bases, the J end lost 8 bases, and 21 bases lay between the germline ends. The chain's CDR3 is CASSSPGQSVSDIQYF. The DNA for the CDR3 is TGTGCCAGCAGCTCACCCGGACAGTCGGTATCGGACATTCAGTACTTC.